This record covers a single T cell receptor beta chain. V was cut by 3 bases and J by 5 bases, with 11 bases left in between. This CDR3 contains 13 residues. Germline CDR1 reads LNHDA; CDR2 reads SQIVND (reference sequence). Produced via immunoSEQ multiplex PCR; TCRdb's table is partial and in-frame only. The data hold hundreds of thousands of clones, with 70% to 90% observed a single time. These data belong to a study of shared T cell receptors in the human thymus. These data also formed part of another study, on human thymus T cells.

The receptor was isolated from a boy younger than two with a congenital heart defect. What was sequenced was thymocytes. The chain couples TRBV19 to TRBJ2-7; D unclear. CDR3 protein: CASSILLSDEQYF. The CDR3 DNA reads TGTGCCAGTAGTATCCTCTTGAGCGACGAGCAGTACTTC.